One T cell receptor (beta chain) is described in this entry. The antigen is not known. The V gene end was trimmed by 5 bases and the J gene end by 4 bases; junction bases not matched to a gene: 5. The germline V gene has CDR1 SEHNR and CDR2 FQNEAQ (reference sequence). The CDR3 runs to 14 residues. The PCR used 60 Vbeta and 13 Jbeta primers. The assay was immunoSEQ multiplex PCR, and TCRdb's table has in-frame clones only and misses some. The repertoire holds about 170,000 clones, with around 86% as singletons. These data are taken from a study of cytomegalovirus exposure and HLA in healthy donors. Study details: For the 300 to 450 genotyped donors, over 80% fell within the Caucasian-associated ancestry cluster. Overall study results and limits: The authors later linked a missense DCLRE1C variant to TCR beta V- and J-gene trimming. The study labeled more than 150 TCR beta chains cytomegalovirus-associated. The productive fraction for most TCR beta V segments was about 90% or about 30% in an earlier analysis.

The clonotype comes from a male donor in good health and CMV-seronegative. This chain uses TRBV7-9 with TRBJ1-1, with 9 bases matching TRBD1. Material: PBMCs. The CDR3: CASSGQGLGTEAFF. CDR3 bases: TGTGCCAGCAGCGGACAGGGGTTGGGCACTGAAGCTTTCTTT. The full variable domain, in which reference TRBV7-9 and TRBJ1-1 provide the parts outside the CDR3, is DTGVSQNPRHKITKRGQNVTFRCDPISEHNRLYWYRQTLGQGPEFLTYFQNEAQLEKSRLLSDRFSAERPKGSFSTLEIQRTEQGDSAMYLCASSGQGLGTEAFFGQGTRLTVV.